This T cell receptor (beta chain) emerged from a study of cytomegalovirus exposure and HLA in healthy donors. Study-wide background: Out of about 170 million T cells, an earlier analysis found around 120 million unique TCR beta sequences in total.

Researchers ran the PCR with 60 Vbeta and 13 Jbeta primers. Repertoires were generated with immunoSEQ multiplex PCR, while TCRdb's copy carries only in-frame clones and drops some. The table has about 160,000 clones, 80% seen once. With respect to this clone: The target antigen is unknown.

The study, taken as a whole, reports: A later analysis appeared to link common viral pathogens to several of the most significant clusters. What was likely a sequencing artifact was a cluster of highly shared sequence variants. Associated with cytomegalovirus, according to the listing, were 150 to 200 TCR beta chains.

The sequence was obtained from a woman between 50 and 59 years old in good health and CMV-seropositive. Sequencing was carried out using PBMCs.

CDR3 in DNA: TGTGCCAGTTCAGAAAGAAATCAGCCCCAGCATTTT. Translated, it gives CASSERNQPQHF. The chain carries TRBV27 and TRBJ1-5; D call uncertain. CDR3 length equals 12 residues. The germline gives CDR1 MNHEY, CDR2 SMNVEV (reference sequence). Trimming took off 9 bases at V and 4 bases at J, with 10 bases between the two ends.